This T cell receptor beta chain was found in a study of cytomegalovirus exposure and HLA in healthy donors. Study in general: Early released data comprised around 79 million unique TCRs from HLA-typed donors. Overall study findings and caveats: Most TCR sequences proved rare, with some public TCRs found in many donors.

PCR involved 60 Vbeta and 13 Jbeta primers. The repertoire was sequenced with immunoSEQ multiplex PCR; TCRdb's copy has only in-frame clones and lacks some. The data contain more than 40,000 clones, around 85% of them seen just once; the ten biggest clones take up under 3%. Turning to this clone: Its antigen is as yet unknown.

Healthy bone marrow donors made up the donors. This CDR3 has 11 amino acids. V lost 11 bases to trimming and J lost 1 base, with 7 bases between them. Germline V gene lookup returns CDR1 SEHNR and CDR2 FQNEAQ (reference sequence). The clonotype originates from a man aged 45-65 years in good health and CMV-seronegative. The chain links TRBV7-9 to TRBJ2-3; D is unclear. The specimen was PBMCs. As DNA, the CDR3 is TGTGCCCCTGAGCGCACAGATACGCAGTATTTT. Translated, it gives CAPERTDTQYF.